Following are 18 T cell receptor beta chains from one sample sequenced in a study of blood T cell repertoires in COVID-19. Profiled with immunoSEQ multiplex PCR; TCRdb holds only in-frame clones, not every one. Altogether about 59,000 clones are present, approximately 83% being singletons, with the ten largest covering approximately 3.6%. Sequencing was carried out using peripheral blood. The receptors come from a woman older than 75 with acute or convalescent COVID-19.

V usage is TRBV28 and J usage is TRBJ2-7; 13 bases map to TRBD2. Per the germline V gene, CDR1 is MDHEN and CDR2 is SYDVKM. J was trimmed by 7 bases and V by 5 bases; bases with no gene match: 11. The CDR3 totals 16 residues. Here the CDR3 reads CASSLTLTSGRLEQYF. The CDR3, as DNA: TGTGCCAGCAGTCTTACCCTGACTAGCGGGAGGTTAGAGCAGTACTTC.

The chain combines TRBV6-6 with TRBJ2-1, with 8 positions matching TRBD2. With 2 bases clipped from V and 14 bases from J, the junction kept 5 bases outside the gene matches. Germline CDR1 reads MNHNY; CDR2 reads SVGAGI (reference sequence). The CDR3 length is 12 residues. CDR3 DNA sequence: TGTGCCAGCAGTTACACCGGGACTAGAGAGTTCTTC. Residues: CASSYTGTREFF.

This chain uses TRBV28 with TRBJ1-6; the D is unclear. From germline, CDR1 is MDHEN and CDR2 SYDVKM. V gave up 5 bases and J gave up 0 bases, with 17 bases separating them. CDR3 length equals 18 residues. CDR3 coding DNA: TGTGCCAGCAGTCCCGCGGGGAGAGGGAGCTCCTATAATTCACCCCTCCACTTT. It encodes CASSPAGRGSSYNSPLHF.

This chain links TRBV5-1 with TRBJ1-1, with 7 bases lining up with TRBD1. The germline CDR1 and CDR2 sequences are SGHRS and YFSETQ. This CDR3 has 15 amino acids. J was trimmed by 1 base and V by 4 bases; bases with no gene match: 7. The CDR3 spells CASSPSGQSNTEAFF. The DNA of the CDR3 is TGCGCCAGCAGCCCTTCGGGACAGTCGAACACTGAAGCTTTCTTT.

The chain combines TRBV28 with TRBJ2-5; TRBD1 matches 8 bases. V was clipped by 5 bases and J by 1 base; unmatched bases: 15. Per germline, CDR1 MDHEN and CDR2 SYDVKM. The CDR3 length is 18 residues. Here the CDR3 reads CASSPGQGEAQFQETQYF. In DNA form, the CDR3 reads TGTGCCAGCAGTCCCGGACAGGGAGAGGCACAATTCCAAGAGACCCAGTACTTC.

V usage is TRBV19 and J usage is TRBJ1-4; no reliable D call. The germline CDR1 and CDR2 sequences are LNHDA and SQIVND (reference sequence). The CDR3 contains 13 residues. V was cut by 3 bases and J by 5 bases, with 7 bases left in between. CDR3 sequence: CASSITGNEKLFF. In DNA, the CDR3 is TGTGCCAGTAGTATCACGGGAAATGAAAAACTGTTTTTT.

The rearrangement links TRBV7-2 to TRBJ2-3; D is unclear. Deletions cut 8 bases from V and 4 bases from J, with 7 bases between. The germline V gene encodes CDR1 SGHTA and CDR2 FQGNSA. CDR3 size: 11 residues. In DNA, the CDR3 is TGTGCCAGCGGAGCGTCAGATACGCAGTATTTT. This encodes CASGASDTQYF.

This clone was counted only a few times. This chain links TRBV30 with TRBJ1-5; D is uncertain. The length of the CDR3 is 13 residues. The V and J ends lost 1 base and 7 bases respectively, with 11 bases between them. In germline, CDR1 is GTSNPN, CDR2 SVGIG (reference sequence). The CDR3 spells CAWSGGGEQPQHF. The CDR3 DNA sequence: TGTGCCTGGAGTGGAGGAGGTGAGCAGCCCCAGCATTTT.

The chain combines TRBV5-1 with TRBJ1-1; possibly TRBD1 for D (5 bases). Germline loops: CDR1 SGHRS, CDR2 YFSETQ. The CDR3 runs 14 residues. Trimming removed 0 bases from V and 4 bases from J, with 10 bases in between. The CDR3 protein is CASSLVIGGTEAFF. The CDR3, as DNA: TGCGCCAGCAGCTTGGTAATCGGGGGCACTGAAGCTTTCTTT.

In this sample, this clone turned up a few times. This sequence joins TRBV4-3 and TRBJ1-2, with D perhaps matching TRBD1 (6 bases). This CDR3 contains 16 residues. V was trimmed by 0 bases and J by 5 bases, leaving 16 bases between them. Germline CDR1 and CDR2: LGHNA and YSLEER. Here the CDR3 DNA reads TGCGCCAGCAGCCAAGATGGAACAGGGTTATCTTATGGCTACACCTTC. Its protein is CASSQDGTGLSYGYTF.

V and J are TRBV19 and TRBJ2-7, with 7 bases matching TRBD1. The length of the CDR3 is 15 residues. Trimming cost V 4 bases and J 3 bases; bases outside gene matches: 9. The V gene's germline CDR1 is LNHDA and CDR2 SQIVND (reference sequence). The CDR3 loop reads CASSNRQGTYYEQYF. The CDR3 bases are TGTGCCAGTAGTAATCGACAGGGAACATACTACGAGCAGTACTTC.

The chain combines TRBV30 with TRBJ2-3; 8 bases match TRBD2. This CDR3 region has 16 residues. J lost 4 bases, V lost 0 bases, and 9 bases had no gene match. The germline V gene has CDR1 GTSNPN and CDR2 SVGIG (reference sequence). The CDR3 DNA reads TGTGCCTGGAGTGTACCTTGGCGGGAGGCCGCAGATACGCAGTATTTT. This sequence encodes CAWSVPWREAADTQYF.

The rearrangement links TRBV6-5 to TRBJ1-2; TRBD1 might be the D (5 bases). Germline lookup yields CDR1 MNHEY and CDR2 SVGAGI. This CDR3 has 14 residues. Trimming cost V 2 bases and J 1 base, with 8 bases left between them. The chain's CDR3 is CASSYGDSNYGYTF. CDR3 DNA: TGTGCCAGCAGTTACGGCGACAGTAACTATGGCTACACCTTC.

The V and J genes are TRBV5-1 and TRBJ2-1; 8 bases match TRBD2. CDR1 and CDR2 (germline): SGHRS, YFSETQ. This CDR3 comprises 16 residues. Trimming cost V 5 bases and J 10 bases; bases outside gene matches: 17. The CDR3 nucleotides read TGCGCCAGCAGGTCGGAGCTCGGGAGGGCCGGGATCGAGCAGTTCTTC. Protein product: CASRSELGRAGIEQFF.

The chain is built from TRBV5-4 and TRBJ1-2; no clear D. CDR3 length equals 15 residues. The V end lost 1 base, the J end lost 4 bases, and 14 bases lay between the germline ends. The germline V gene has CDR1 SGHNT and CDR2 YYREEE (reference sequence). This CDR3 reads CASSLRSTSGYGYTF. Written as DNA, the CDR3 is TGTGCCAGCAGCTTGAGATCCACTTCGGGCTATGGCTACACCTTC.

The chain has TRBV30 and TRBJ1-6; 7 bases agree with TRBD1. This CDR3 has 16 residues. CDR1 GTSNPN and CDR2 SVGIG come from the germline V gene (reference sequence). V gave up 2 bases and J gave up 4 bases; unmatched junction bases: 8. CDR3 sequence: CAWSLPGQPYNSPLHF. The CDR3 DNA reads as TGTGCCTGGAGTCTGCCGGGACAGCCGTATAATTCACCCCTCCACTTT. The variable domain in full, completed from reference TRBV30 and TRBJ1-6, reads SQTIHQWPATLVQPVGSPLSLECTVEGTSNPNLYWYRQAAGRGLQLLFYSVGIGQISSEVPQNLSASRPQDRQFILSSKKLLLSDSGFYLCAWSLPGQPYNSPLHFGNGTRLTVT.

CDR3 amino acids: CASKGDRRNTEAFF. CDR3 DNA: TGTGCCAGCAAGGGCGACAGGAGGAACACTGAAGCTTTCTTT. This chain uses TRBV6-5 with TRBJ1-1; possible D gene TRBD1, 6 bases. This CDR3 has 14 residues. V lost 7 bases and J 1 base, leaving 13 bases between the germline ends. Looked up from germline, CDR1 is MNHEY and CDR2 is SVGAGI.

This sequence joins TRBV6-5 and TRBJ2-7, with TRBD1 identical over 7 bases. CDR1 is MNHEY and CDR2 is SVGAGI in the germline V gene. The CDR3 runs to 16 residues. The V segment lost 0 bases and the J segment 0 bases; nucleotides outside the gene matches: 5. CDR3 DNA sequence: TGTGCCAGCAGTTACTCCGGACAGGCCTCCTCCTACGAGCAGTACTTC. Its translation is CASSYSGQASSYEQYF.